Listed below are T cell receptor beta chains from one sample, sequenced in a study of cytotoxic CD8 clonotypes in ibrutinib-treated CLL. Some clones are missing from TCRdb's copy, which holds only in-frame ones; the method was immunoSEQ multiplex PCR. The sample lists under 200,000 clones, roughly 80% occurring once. The sample consisted of PBMCs, taken after 12 months of ibrutinib treatment. Receptors originate from a human donor with chronic lymphocytic leukemia. CDR3s include the opening cysteine and the closing phenylalanine or tryptophan. Fields, in order: D gene, J gene, clone size, V gene, CDR3 DNA, CDR3 protein. The D gene is left open where the match is weak. Clone size appears in some rows only: once, few, many, or a class for an expanded clone.

D: TRBD1
J: TRBJ2-7
size: -
V: TRBV29-1
DNA: TGCAGCGTTACTGGGACAGGGGGCATCGAGCAGTACTTC
CDR3: CSVTGTGGIEQYF

D: -
J: TRBJ1-6
size: -
V: TRBV30
DNA: TGTGCCTGGGGTCCTTTAAGAGCCGACTATAATTCACCCCTCCACTTT
CDR3: CAWGPLRADYNSPLHF

D: -
J: TRBJ2-7
size: -
V: TRBV1
DNA: TGCACCAGCAGCCCGAGGTGCGACCAGTACTTC
CDR3: CTSSPRCDQYF

D: TRBD1
J: TRBJ1-1
size: few
V: TRBV7-3
DNA: TGTGCCAGCAGCTTAACCCCGGGACAGGGGGCGGTTCGGACTGAAGCTTTCTTT
CDR3: CASSLTPGQGAVRTEAFF

D: TRBD2
J: TRBJ2-7
size: once
V: TRBV7-9
DNA: TGTGCCAGCAGCCCCCTCCCTAGCGGCGAGCAGTACTTC
CDR3: CASSPLPSGEQYF

D: -
J: TRBJ1-5
size: -
V: TRBV6-5
DNA: TGTGCCAGCAGTTACTCAGTGGAATCTGGTCAGCATTTT
CDR3: CASSYSVESGQHF

D: -
J: TRBJ2-2
size: -
V: TRBV19
DNA: TGTGCCAGTAGTATAGTGTCGACGAACACCGGGGAGCTGTTTTTT
CDR3: CASSIVSTNTGELFF

D: TRBD2
J: TRBJ2-1
size: few
V: TRBV5-1
DNA: TGCGCCAGCTCAATCCGAGCGGGGAATGAGCAGTTCTTC
CDR3: CASSIRAGNEQFF

D: TRBD2
J: TRBJ2-3
size: -
V: TRBV5-4
DNA: TGTGCCAGCAGCCAACTCCTAGCGGGAGGTCGGAGAGATACGCAGTATTTT
CDR3: CASSQLLAGGRRDTQYF

D: -
J: TRBJ2-7
size: once
V: TRBV28
DNA: TGTGCCAGCACCCCCCGGTTGGCAGGGGCTTCCTACGAGCAGTACTTC
CDR3: CASTPRLAGASYEQYF

D: TRBD1
J: TRBJ2-1
size: -
V: TRBV27
DNA: TGTGCCAGCACTCTTCGGGACAGGGGGCATACGCAGTTCTTC
CDR3: CASTLRDRGHTQFF

D: -
J: TRBJ2-6
size: few
V: TRBV28
DNA: TGTGCCAGCAGTTTCTCTGGGGCCAACGTCCTGACTTTC
CDR3: CASSFSGANVLTF

D: TRBD1
J: TRBJ2-5
size: -
V: TRBV7-3
DNA: TGTGCCAGCAGCCTAACCGGGACAGCACAAGAGACCCAGTACTTC
CDR3: CASSLTGTAQETQYF

D: TRBD1
J: TRBJ1-2
size: -
V: TRBV19
DNA: TGTGCCAGTAGTATAAGGGACAGGGGGCCCAACTATGGCTACACCTTC
CDR3: CASSIRDRGPNYGYTF

D: -
J: TRBJ1-6
size: -
V: TRBV5-4
DNA: TGTGCCAGCAGCCCGATGGAAGGGGGTCCGAATTCACCCCTCCACTTT
CDR3: CASSPMEGGPNSPLHF

D: -
J: TRBJ1-3
size: -
V: TRBV20-1
DNA: TGCAGTGGTCCATACGGAAACACCATATATTTT
CDR3: CSGPYGNTIYF

D: -
J: TRBJ2-1
size: -
V: TRBV7-3
DNA: TGTGCCAGCAGCTCCCAGGGCAATGAGCAGTTCTTC
CDR3: CASSSQGNEQFF

D: TRBD2
J: TRBJ2-7
size: -
V: TRBV10-3
DNA: TGTGCCATCAGGACCGGGACTAGCGAGGGAAACGAGCAGTACTTC
CDR3: CAIRTGTSEGNEQYF

D: -
J: TRBJ2-7
size: -
V: TRBV7-9
DNA: TGTGCCAGCAGCTTAGTCCCCCGCGAGCAGTACTTC
CDR3: CASSLVPREQYF

D: -
J: TRBJ2-7
size: once
V: TRBV5-1
DNA: TGCGCCAGCAGCTTGTTGGAGGGGGCTGGCGAGCAGTACTTC
CDR3: CASSLLEGAGEQYF

D: -
J: TRBJ1-3
size: -
V: TRBV5-6
DNA: TGTGCCAGCAGCCCGATGACAGGCTCTCGCTCTGGAAACACCATATATTTT
CDR3: CASSPMTGSRSGNTIYF

D: TRBD1
J: TRBJ2-1
size: -
V: TRBV10-2
DNA: TGCGCCAGCAGGGGGGAAATGGGACAGGGGATCCATGAGCAGTTCTTC
CDR3: CASRGEMGQGIHEQFF

D: -
J: TRBJ2-2
size: -
V: TRBV4-1
DNA: TGCGCCAGCAGCCAAGACCGGGTACCCCCGAACACCGGGGAGCTGTTTTTT
CDR3: CASSQDRVPPNTGELFF

D: TRBD2
J: TRBJ2-3
size: -
V: TRBV14
DNA: TGTGCCAGCAGCCCCAGACTAAGCGGGAGGGCCACAGATACGCAGTATTTT
CDR3: CASSPRLSGRATDTQYF

D: TRBD2
J: TRBJ2-7
size: -
V: TRBV9
DNA: TGTGCCAGCAGCGTGGGGACTAGCCCCTCCTACGAGCAGTACTTC
CDR3: CASSVGTSPSYEQYF

D: -
J: TRBJ1-2
size: once
V: TRBV28
DNA: TGTGCCAGCAGGTCGATCTTGGGTGGCTACACCTTC
CDR3: CASRSILGGYTF

D: -
J: TRBJ1-2
size: -
V: TRBV19
DNA: TGTGCCAGTAGTAGTCCCCGGCGGGGATCACGCTATGGCTACACCTTC
CDR3: CASSSPRRGSRYGYTF

D: -
J: TRBJ2-7
size: -
V: TRBV7-9
DNA: TGTGCCAGCAGCTTAGCGTTGGCAGCGTCCTACGAGCAGTACTTC
CDR3: CASSLALAASYEQYF

D: TRBD1
J: TRBJ2-5
size: -
V: TRBV9
DNA: TGTGCCAGCAGAGGACAGGGTGGGGAGACCCAGTACTTC
CDR3: CASRGQGGETQYF

D: TRBD2
J: TRBJ2-3
size: once
V: TRBV5-1
DNA: TGCGCCAGCAGCTCCGGGACTAGCGGGAGACCCAGCACAGATACGCAGTATTTT
CDR3: CASSSGTSGRPSTDTQYF